This entry concerns a single T cell receptor beta chain. The antigen remains undetermined. CD4+ naive, central memory, regulatory and stem cell-like memory cells were sorted via CD45RO/CCR7/CD25/CD127/CD95/CD27. Sorting produced populations that all topped 95% purity. The whole isolated RNA underwent reverse transcription, so sequencing captured expressed TCRB transcripts. Repertoires were generated with immunoSEQ multiplex PCR, while TCRdb's copy carries only in-frame clones and drops some. Of roughly 700,000 clones in the sample, around an eighth are singletons; the top ten hold about 0.02%. The sample belongs to a study of beta chain features in type 1 diabetes. Overall study findings and caveats: A closer apparent resemblance between naive, central memory and Treg TCRB repertoires was seen in patients than in healthy donors. High TCR expression in some cells could lead to their over-representation in cDNA sequencing. All four CD4+ subsets of Type 1 diabetes patients contained TCRB CDR3s that were moderately but significantly shorter.

The CDR3 is 12 amino acids. Germline loops: CDR1 SGHRS, CDR2 YFSETQ. Trimming removed 2 bases at V and 7 bases at J, with 7 bases between. The sequenced sample was naive CD4+ T cells from blood. The TCR comes from a man younger than 30 with type 1 diabetes. The chain carries TRBV5-1 and TRBJ2-1, with unresolved D. The CDR3 here is CASSFLQNEQFF. CDR3 sequence (DNA): TGCGCCAGCAGCTTTCTCCAGAATGAGCAGTTCTTC.